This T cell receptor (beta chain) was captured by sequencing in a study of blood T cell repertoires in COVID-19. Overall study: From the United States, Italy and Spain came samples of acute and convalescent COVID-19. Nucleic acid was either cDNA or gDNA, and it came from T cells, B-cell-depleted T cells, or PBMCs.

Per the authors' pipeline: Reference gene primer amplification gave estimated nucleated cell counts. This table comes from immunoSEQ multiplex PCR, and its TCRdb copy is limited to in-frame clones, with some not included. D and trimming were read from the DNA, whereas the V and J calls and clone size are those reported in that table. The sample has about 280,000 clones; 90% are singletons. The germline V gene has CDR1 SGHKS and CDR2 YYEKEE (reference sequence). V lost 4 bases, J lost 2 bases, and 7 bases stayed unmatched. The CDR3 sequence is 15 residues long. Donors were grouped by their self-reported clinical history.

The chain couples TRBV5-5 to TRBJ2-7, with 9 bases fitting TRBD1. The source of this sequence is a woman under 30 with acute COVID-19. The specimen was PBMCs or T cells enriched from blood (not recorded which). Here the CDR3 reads CASSRTRDRAYEQYF. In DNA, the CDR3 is TGTGCCAGCAGCCGGACCCGGGACAGGGCCTACGAGCAGTACTTC.